Listed below are T cell receptor beta chains from one sample, sequenced in a study of T cell responses to AZD1222 COVID-19 vaccine. Measured with immunoSEQ multiplex PCR; TCRdb has only the in-frame clones, and not every one. The sample yields tens of thousands of clones, 89% seen once. Sequenced material: peripheral blood, taken 28 days after the second AZD1222 dose. The receptors derive from an adult who received the AZD1222 COVID-19 vaccine. CDR3s include the opening cysteine and the closing phenylalanine or tryptophan. The D gene is left open where the match is weak. Not every row has a clone size; where given, it reads once, few, many or a size class.

TRBV15	TRBD2	TRBJ2-3	NA	CATSRDLAGGLDTQYF	TGTGCCACCAGCAGAGATCTAGCGGGAGGGTTGGATACGCAGTATTTT
TRBV2	NA	TRBJ1-1	NA	CASTKGPDLGAFF	TGTGCCAGCACCAAGGGGCCAGACCTTGGGGCTTTCTTT
TRBV5-4	NA	TRBJ1-1	NA	CASSGTLRNTEAFF	TGTGCCAGCAGCGGGACCCTACGGAACACTGAAGCTTTCTTT
TRBV6-5	TRBD1	TRBJ2-7	NA	CASSRQGSYEQYF	TGTGCCAGCAGCCGACAGGGCTCCTACGAGCAGTACTTC
TRBV13	NA	TRBJ1-1	once	CASSRSVNTEAFF	TGTGCCAGCAGCCGATCAGTGAACACTGAAGCTTTCTTT
TRBV6-5	NA	TRBJ1-4	NA	CASSSNIPTNEKLFF	TGTGCCAGCAGTTCCAACATTCCAACTAATGAAAAACTGTTTTTT
TRBV5-1	TRBD1	TRBJ2-7	once	CASSFRTGDPYEQYF	TGCGCCAGCAGCTTTAGGACAGGGGACCCCTACGAGCAGTACTTC
TRBV5-1	NA	TRBJ1-2	NA	CASSLAPGKVGGYTF	TGCGCCAGCAGCTTGGCCCCAGGGAAGGTGGGTGGCTACACCTTC
TRBV6-5	NA	TRBJ2-3	NA	CASRGTSRADTQYF	TGTGCCAGCAGAGGGACTTCAAGGGCAGATACGCAGTATTTT
TRBV5-6	NA	TRBJ2-5	NA	CASSYRELKYF	TGTGCCAGCAGTTACCGGGAGCTCAAGTACTTC